Sequencing of this T cell receptor (beta chain) was carried out in a study of T cell repertoires in aging, cancer and after chemotherapy. Study findings and constraints: Compared with age-matched healthy donors, untreated hematological or solid cancer patients showed higher blood TCR clonality. Median generation probability rose over the chemotherapy interval in each cancer cohort, suggesting rebound thymic output.

Amplification of TCR beta used genomic DNA extracted from peripheral blood. Note on this clonotype: Antigen unknown.

Rearranged V-D-J TRB sequences were amplified with a mixed TRB-A/B primer pool. TCRdb passed the multiplex PCR reads through MiXCR, listing each CDR3 protein once. Here the sample spans 2,000 to 2,500 distinct CDR3 sequences, under 30% being singletons. The V end was cut by 0 bases, the J end by 1 base, with 14 bases between. CDR1 SGHTA and CDR2 FQGNSA come from the germline V gene. The CDR3 sequence is 17 residues long. Sequenced material: blood. This TCR came from a human donor with a solid tumor. The chain couples TRBV7-2 to TRBJ2-3; tentatively, D is TRBD1 (5 bases). CDR3 protein: CASSLASRDMGTDTQYF. CDR3 coding DNA: TGTGCCAGCAGCTTAGCGAGCAGGGATATGGGCACAGATACGCAGTATTTT.